What follows are 18 T cell receptor beta chains derived from one specimen sequenced in a study of read filtering for tumor transcriptome and immune sequencing. From about 0.4 ug of RNA, a library with molecular barcoded alpha/delta and beta/gamma adaptors was made. From the reads, TCRdb called clonotypes with MiXCR, one entry per CDR3 protein. The repertoire holds about 62,000 distinct CDR3 sequences, with approximately 18% as singletons. Specimen: a population of CD138-negative cells sorted from bone marrow. These receptors were collected from a donor at least 40 years old with multiple myeloma.

This clonotype occurred many times. This chain connects TRBV5-1 to TRBJ1-2, with TRBD1 as a possible D gene (6 bases). V lost 0 bases and J lost 6, with 9 bases in between. The CDR3 is made up of 13 amino acids. CDR1 and CDR2 (germline): SGHRS, YFSETQ. The CDR3 spells CASSLAGDHGYTF. The DNA of the CDR3 is TGCGCCAGCAGCTTGGCAGGGGACCATGGCTACACCTTC.

This clonotype was observed a few times. V usage is TRBV5-6 and J usage is TRBJ2-3; 8 bases are a match to TRBD2. Germline V gene sequence: CDR1 SGHDT, CDR2 YYEEEE. The CDR3 is made up of 15 amino acids. J lost 6 bases, V lost 2 bases, and 8 bases had no gene match. CDR3 nucleotide sequence: TGTGCCAGCAGCTTAACCCTAGCGGGTGTGGATACGCAGTATTTT. This translates into CASSLTLAGVDTQYF.

This clonotype was detected many times. This sequence joins TRBV20-1 and TRBJ1-5; 7 positions agree with TRBD1. V was pared by 6 bases and J by 3 bases, with 5 bases of the junction left unmatched. Germline values: CDR1 DFQATT, CDR2 SNEGSKA (reference sequence). The CDR3 consists of 13 residues. This chain's CDR3 is CSAPDRVNQPQHF. The CDR3 nucleotides read TGCAGTGCACCCGACAGGGTCAATCAGCCCCAGCATTTT.

This clonotype appeared many times. The chain combines TRBV5-1 with TRBJ2-7; 8 nucleotides align to TRBD1. The germline CDR1 and CDR2 sequences are SGHRS and YFSETQ. Trimming removed 0 bases from V and 4 bases from J; junction bases left unmatched: 6. This CDR3 spans 15 amino acids. The CDR3 nucleotides are TGCGCCAGCAGCTTGGTGGCAGGGGGCACGTACGAGCAGTACTTC. It codes for CASSLVAGGTYEQYF.

The chain has TRBV5-1 and TRBJ2-1; maybe TRBD1 (5 bases). The CDR3 spans 14 residues. V lost 3 bases to trimming and J lost 9 bases, with 16 bases between them. Germline V gene sequence: CDR1 SGHRS, CDR2 YFSETQ. Written as DNA, the CDR3 is TGCGCCAGCAGCTCGGCCTTCAGGGTCGGTGAGCAGTTCTTC. Its protein product is CASSSAFRVGEQFF.

V usage is TRBV30 and J usage is TRBJ2-3, with TRBD2 matching over 8 bases. The V gene's germline CDR1 is GTSNPN and CDR2 SVGIG (reference sequence). The CDR3 is made up of 14 amino acids. Trimming took 4 bases from V and 1 from J; bases not matched to a gene: 4. The CDR3, as DNA: TGTGCCTGGACCCCGGGGGGGGGCACAGATACGCAGTATTTT. Translation gives CAWTPGGGTDTQYF.

The table lists this clonotype with many counts. This sequence joins TRBV12-3 or TRBV12-4 and TRBJ2-2, with TRBD1 matching 7 bases. This CDR3 is built from 16 residues. The junction had 11 bases not matched to a gene; V was cut back by 6 bases and J by 4 bases. The CDR3 region has the DNA TGTGCCAGCAGACAACCCGGGACAGCTCCCACCGGGGAGCTGTTTTTT. It encodes CASRQPGTAPTGELFF.

This clonotype was recorded at least ten times. The chain couples TRBV5-1 to TRBJ2-1; the D is unclear. V was clipped by 0 bases and J by 5 bases, with 9 bases between them. The CDR3 loop spans 14 amino acids. CDR1 is SGHRS, CDR2 YFSETQ, per germline. The CDR3 loop is CASSLGHPDNEQFF. The DNA of the CDR3 is TGCGCCAGCAGCTTGGGACATCCCGACAATGAGCAGTTCTTC. Complete variable domain (other parts from reference TRBV5-1 and TRBJ2-1): KAGVTQTPRYLIKTRGQQVTLSCSPISGHRSVSWYQQTPGQGLQFLFEYFSETQRNKGNFPGRFSGRQFSNSRSEMNVSTLELGDSALYLCASSLGHPDNEQFFGPGTRLTVL.

Note on this clonotype: It differs at one base from a far larger clone, so likely a read error. The missing conserved phenylalanine or tryptophan at the end of this CDR3 makes a read error likely. The chain joins TRBV7-3 to TRBJ2-5; either TRBD1 or TRBD2 may supply D (5 bases each). The CDR3 is 13 amino acids. Trimming removed 7 bases from V and 1 base from J, with 10 bases in between. Germline V gene data show CDR1 as SGHTA and CDR2 as FQGTGA. Written as DNA, the CDR3 is TGTGCCAGCAAAGATGGGACCCAAGAGACCCAGTACGTC. Amino acids: CASKDGTQETQYV.

This clonotype was observed at least ten times. The V and J genes are TRBV24-1 and TRBJ2-1; 12 bases map to TRBD2. Trimming at V came to 6 bases and at J to 1 base, leaving 6 bases not matched to a gene. This CDR3 spans 17 amino acids. Germline V gives CDR1 KGHDR, CDR2 SFDVKD. The CDR3 loop is CATSSLAGGLSYNEQFF. CDR3 in DNA: TGTGCCACCAGTTCGCTAGCGGGGGGGCTGTCCTACAATGAGCAGTTCTTC.

This clonotype was found many times. This chain connects TRBV29-1 to TRBJ1-1, with TRBD1 identical over 11 bases. This CDR3 is built from 14 residues. From germline, CDR1 is SQVTM and CDR2 ANQGSEA. V shed 0 bases and J 11 bases; nucleotides not matched to a gene: 8. CDR3 region: CSVEDNGTGGLAFF. The CDR3 DNA follows: TGCAGCGTTGAAGATAATGGGACAGGGGGTTTGGCTTTCTTT.

This clonotype came up a few times. The chain couples TRBV6-6 to TRBJ2-3; 8 nucleotides agree with TRBD2. Germline V gene sequence: CDR1 MNHNY, CDR2 SVGAGI (reference sequence). The ends lost 0 bases at V and 7 bases at J; junction bases unmatched: 9. This CDR3 is 16 amino acids long. CDR3 nucleotide sequence: TGTGCCAGCAGTTACTCTCGGGGGGGGGGTGAGTATACGCAGTATTTT. It encodes CASSYSRGGGEYTQYF.

In this sample, this clonotype is medium-sized. The genes are TRBV15 and TRBJ2-1; tentative D call: TRBD2 (6 bases). The CDR3 runs 15 residues. Germline V lookup: CDR1 LNHNV, CDR2 YYDKDF (reference sequence). V lost 5 bases and J lost 0, with 11 bases in between. CDR3 bases: TGTGCCACCAGCTCCGCGGGGCCCTCCTACAATGAGCAGTTCTTC. It is translated as CATSSAGPSYNEQFF.

This clonotype was seen at least ten times. The rearrangement links TRBV24-1 to TRBJ2-3; D is ambiguous. CDR3 length equals 16 residues. Trimming pared 3 bases from V and 3 bases from J, leaving 15 bases between. CDR1 KGHDR and CDR2 SFDVKD come from the germline V gene. The CDR3 region has the DNA TGTGCCACCAGTGATCCAGGACCGCCCGGGACAGATACGCAGTATTTT. It encodes CATSDPGPPGTDTQYF.

This clonotype was found many times. The chain joins TRBV7-9 to TRBJ2-7, with TRBD2 matching 10 bases. The CDR3 has 14 amino acids. The J segment lost 5 bases and the V segment lost 3 bases, leaving 4 bases of the junction unmatched. In germline, CDR1 is SEHNR, CDR2 FQNEAQ (reference sequence). CDR3 nucleotides: TGTGCCAGCAGCTTCCTAGCGGGAGCGGACGAGCAGTACTTC. Amino acids: CASSFLAGADEQYF.

This clonotype was recorded many times. The chain links TRBV15 to TRBJ2-3, with 8 positions matching TRBD2. The CDR3 is 19 residues long. Germline CDR1 and CDR2: LNHNV and YYDKDF (reference sequence). V lost 3 bases and J lost 0; bases outside the gene matches: 14. CDR3 sequence reads: CATSRSSGRHLTSTDTQYF. Here the CDR3 DNA reads TGTGCCACCAGCAGGAGCAGCGGGAGACACCTCACTAGCACAGATACGCAGTATTTT.

This clonotype was seen repeatedly, ten times or more. In DNA form, the CDR3 reads TGCAGCCCCCGGGACCAATACACAGATACGCAGTATTTT. This codes for CSPRDQYTDTQYF. The chain employs TRBV29-1 and TRBJ2-3; TRBD1 or TRBD2 may be the D gene (5 bases each). Germline-derived CDR1 and CDR2 are SQVTM and ANQGSEA. The CDR3 extends over 13 amino acids. Trimming removed 8 bases at V and 2 bases at J, with 14 bases between.

This clonotype was seen at least ten times. The chain carries TRBV28 and TRBJ1-1; no definite D call. The CDR3 totals 13 residues. Germline values: CDR1 MDHEN, CDR2 SYDVKM. The V and J ends lost 5 bases and 0 bases respectively, with 7 bases between them. The CDR3 nucleotides read TGTGCCAGCAGTCCGCAGCTGAACACTGAAGCTTTCTTT. Residues: CASSPQLNTEAFF.